This T cell receptor (beta chain) stems from a study of CD8 T cells in Susac syndrome. Roughly 0.45 to 1 ug RNA was reverse transcribed with random hexamers. MiXCR, run by TCRdb on the immunoSEQ multiplex PCR reads, gives a single entry per CDR3 protein. The data show hundreds of thousands of distinct CDR3 sequences, 94% seen once. The diagnostic criteria for definite or probable disease, as recently defined, were met by the patients with Susac syndrome. With 8 bases removed from V and 5 bases from J, the gap between germline ends came to 12 bases. The CDR3 has 12 amino acids. This sequence joins TRBV12-3 or TRBV12-4 and TRBJ2-5; no clear D. Material: CD4+ T cells from PBMCs. This receptor was obtained from a human donor with Susac syndrome. The CDR3 DNA follows: TGTGCCAGCCGAAACCTAGGCGAGACCCAGTACTTC. Residues: CASRNLGETQYF.